The 9 T cell receptor beta chains below all came from one sample that was sequenced in a study of technical replicates of blood from a handful of donors. This table comes from immunoSEQ multiplex PCR, and its TCRdb copy is limited to in-frame clones, with some not included. The sample has 80,000 to 100,000 clones, 92% seen once. Sequenced input: T cells isolated from PBMCs. Receptor source: a human donor in good health.

This sequence joins TRBV5-1 and TRBJ2-2, with D perhaps matching TRBD1 (6 bases). The CDR3 runs 15 residues. V was clipped by 4 bases and J by 8 bases, with 18 bases between them. Germline values: CDR1 SGHRS, CDR2 YFSETQ. The CDR3 sequence: CASSLGQPLAGELFF. The CDR3 DNA follows: TGCGCCAGCAGCCTGGGACAACCTCTCGCGGGGGAGCTGTTTTTT.

This chain links TRBV10-3 with TRBJ2-1, with TRBD2 identical over 9 bases. V dropped 4 bases and J dropped 5; count of bases not matched to a gene: 6. The CDR3 covers 15 residues. Germline V gene lookup returns CDR1 ENHRY and CDR2 SYGVKD. This CDR3 reads CAISGRLAGNNEQFF. The DNA of the CDR3 is TGTGCCATCAGTGGTCGGCTAGCGGGGAACAATGAGCAGTTCTTC.

The gene calls are TRBV9 and TRBJ1-1; TRBD1 is a possible D gene (5 bases). Germline V gene lookup returns CDR1 SGDLS and CDR2 YYNGEE. The CDR3 runs 17 residues. Trimming removed 2 bases from V and 0 bases from J, with 17 bases in between. CDR3 amino acids: CASSVGRAVKVNTEAFF. In nucleotides, the CDR3 is TGTGCCAGCAGCGTGGGCAGGGCGGTGAAGGTGAACACTGAAGCTTTCTTT.

The chain uses TRBV6-4 and TRBJ2-7, with 7 bases matching TRBD1. The CDR3 totals 16 residues. The V segment lost 5 bases and the J segment 4 bases; nucleotides outside the gene matches: 14. The germline gives CDR1 MRHNA, CDR2 SNTAGT. The CDR3 region has the DNA TGTGCCAGCAGTCAGAACCCGGGACAGAGCACATACGAGCAGTACTTC. Residues: CASSQNPGQSTYEQYF.

This sequence joins TRBV15 and TRBJ2-5; TRBD2 matches at 10 bases. V shed 0 bases, J shed 4 bases, and the junction held 2 bases outside the gene matches. Germline V gives CDR1 LNHNV, CDR2 YYDKDF (reference sequence). The CDR3 contains 15 residues. CDR3 in amino acids: CATSRDQRGGETQYF. The CDR3 coding sequence is TGTGCCACCAGCAGAGACCAGCGGGGGGGAGAGACCCAGTACTTC.

The chain recombines TRBV29-1 with TRBJ2-7; 9 bases line up with TRBD1. Germline CDR1 is SQVTM and CDR2 is ANQGSEA. V shed 7 bases and J 3 bases; nucleotides not matched to a gene: 7. The CDR3 loop spans 13 amino acids. The CDR3: CSARTGDNYEQYF. In nucleotides, the CDR3 is TGCAGCGCCCGGACAGGGGACAACTACGAGCAGTACTTC.

This chain uses TRBV11-2 with TRBJ2-6; D gene uncertain. V was pared by 3 bases and J by 0 bases, with 6 bases between. From germline, CDR1 is SGHAT and CDR2 FQNNGV. The CDR3 runs to 15 residues. The CDR3 region is CASSFDSSGANVLTF. In DNA, the CDR3 is TGTGCCAGCAGCTTCGACTCCTCTGGGGCCAACGTCCTGACTTTC. The variable domain in full, with the rest retrieved from reference TRBV11-2 and TRBJ2-6, is EAGVAQSPRYKIIEKRQSVAFWCNPISGHATLYWYQQILGQGPKLLIQFQNNGVVDDSQLPKDRFSAERLKGVDSTLKIQPAKLEDSAVYLCASSFDSSGANVLTFGAGSRLTVL.

The J gene is TRBJ2-7, the V gene TRBV7-6, with TRBD2 matching 13 bases. CDR3 length: 17 residues. CDR1 is SGHVS and CDR2 is FNYEAQ in the germline V gene. J gave up 3 bases and V 5 bases, and 10 bases lay outside the gene matches. CDR3 in DNA: TGTGCCAGCAGCAGGGGACTAGCGGGATATTCAGACTACGAGCAGTACTTC. This translates into CASSRGLAGYSDYEQYF.

CDR3 sequence reads: CASSFSTGGGFSYEQYF. CDR3 bases: TGTGCCAGCAGCTTTTCAACGGGGGGGGGTTTCTCCTACGAGCAGTACTTC. The rearrangement joins TRBV7-6 to TRBJ2-7, with 8 bases matching TRBD2. CDR1 is SGHVS and CDR2 is FNYEAQ in the germline V gene. The CDR3 totals 17 residues. The V gene end was trimmed by 3 bases and the J gene end by 0 bases; junction bases not matched to a gene: 10.